What follows are 30 T cell receptor beta chains derived from one specimen sequenced in a study of blood T cell repertoires in COVID-19. Clones were read by immunoSEQ multiplex PCR, and TCRdb kept only the in-frame ones, dropping some. The sample consists of about 53,000 clones, just under 85% of them appearing once. The source material was peripheral blood. These TCRs come from a human donor in a cohort sampled during active COVID-19.

This clone is a singleton in its sample. This chain uses TRBV7-2 with TRBJ2-5; perhaps TRBD1 as D (6 bases). Germline V CDR1 and CDR2: SGHTA, FQGNSA. The CDR3 is made up of 17 amino acids. Between the trimmed V and J ends, which lost 4 bases and 1 base, there was a span of 19 bases. The CDR3 coding sequence is TGTGCCAGCAGCTCGACCAAACGCTGGACAGTCCAAGAGACCCAGTACTTC. Translation: CASSSTKRWTVQETQYF.

The chain uses TRBV5-1 and TRBJ2-1; the D gene is possibly TRBD1 (5 bases). V lost 5 bases, J lost 0 bases, and 15 bases lay in between. The CDR3 contains 16 residues. Germline CDR1 SGHRS, CDR2 YFSETQ. The CDR3 DNA follows: TGCGCCAGCAGTCGAGTAGGGGAACTCTCCTACAATGAGCAGTTCTTC. This gives the protein CASSRVGELSYNEQFF.

As concerns this clone: Other DNA sequences within the sample encode an identical CDR3. This sequence joins TRBV29-1 and TRBJ1-4; weak D call: TRBD1 (6 bases). The CDR3 length is 12 residues. Trimming took 4 bases from V and 8 from J, leaving 11 bases between them. From germline, CDR1 is SQVTM and CDR2 ANQGSEA. The CDR3 is CSVGQGREKLFF. CDR3 nucleotide sequence: TGCAGCGTTGGGCAGGGGCGAGAAAAACTGTTTTTT.

This chain uses TRBV5-6 with TRBJ2-5; 8 bases are shared with TRBD2. Trimming took 2 bases from V and 2 from J; bases not matched to a gene: 5. CDR1 is SGHDT, CDR2 YYEEEE, per germline. This CDR3 has 15 amino acids. CDR3 DNA: TGTGCCAGCAGCTTTTCCAGCGGGGGACAAGAGACCCAGTACTTC. Translating it yields CASSFSSGGQETQYF.

V usage is TRBV18 and J usage is TRBJ2-3; D gene unclear. Germline CDR1 reads KGHSH; CDR2 reads LQKENI. CDR3 length: 12 residues. Trimming removed 4 bases from V and 2 bases from J, with 4 bases in between. CDR3 in amino acids: CASSRYTDTQYF. Here the CDR3 DNA reads TGTGCCAGCTCACGTTACACAGATACGCAGTATTTT.

The chain uses TRBV27 and TRBJ2-2; D is unclear. The CDR3 runs 16 residues. Germline loops: CDR1 MNHEY, CDR2 SMNVEV (reference sequence). Deletions cut 3 bases from V and 0 bases from J, with 11 bases between. The CDR3 loop reads CASSFVSAPNTGELFF. CDR3 DNA: TGTGCCAGCAGTTTTGTCAGCGCCCCGAACACCGGGGAGCTGTTTTTT.

The genes are TRBV9 and TRBJ2-3; perhaps TRBD2 as D (6 bases). The CDR3 runs to 14 residues. Germline-derived CDR1 and CDR2 are SGDLS and YYNGEE. The ends were cut back, 4 bases at V and 2 bases at J, with 11 bases in the middle. This CDR3 reads CASSTGTLTDTQYF. CDR3 bases: TGTGCCAGCAGCACCGGGACTCTCACAGATACGCAGTATTTT.

The genes are TRBV13 and TRBJ2-5; D call uncertain. CDR1 is PRHDT and CDR2 is FYEKMQ in the germline V gene (reference sequence). This CDR3 is 13 amino acids long. V was trimmed by 3 bases and J by 7 bases, leaving 12 bases between them. CDR3 nucleotides: TGTGCCAGCAGCTTGTCCCAGGCGCCGACCCAGTACTTC. This translates into CASSLSQAPTQYF.

This clone was picked up many times. The gene calls are TRBV6-5 and TRBJ1-3; 7 bases align to TRBD1. There are 15 residues in the CDR3. CDR1 is MNHEY and CDR2 is SVGAGI in the germline V gene. J lost 3 bases, V lost 0 bases, and 2 bases had no gene match. CDR3 coding DNA: TGTGCCAGCAGTTACTCGACAGGGTTTGGAAACACCATATATTTT. Its protein product is CASSYSTGFGNTIYF.

The chain links TRBV18 to TRBJ1-2, with D maybe TRBD1 (5 bases). V was clipped by 3 bases and J by 6 bases, with 17 bases between them. Germline V gene data show CDR1 as KGHSH and CDR2 as LQKENI. The CDR3 is 15 residues long. The CDR3 DNA reads as TGTGCCAGCTCACCTACGAGGACAAGTCAAGATGGCTACACCTTC. It translates to CASSPTRTSQDGYTF.

The CDR3 loop reads CASSSGTTDTQYF. The CDR3 DNA is TGTGCCAGCAGTAGCGGGACCACAGATACGCAGTATTTT. V gene TRBV9 combines with J gene TRBJ2-3; 8 bases match TRBD2. The germline V gene has CDR1 SGDLS and CDR2 YYNGEE. The CDR3 contains 13 residues. With 5 bases clipped from V and 2 bases from J, the junction kept 1 base outside the gene matches. The variable domain in full, completed from reference TRBV9 and TRBJ2-3, reads DSGVTQTPKHLITATGQRVTLRCSPRSGDLSVYWYQQSLDQGLQFLIQYYNGEERAKGNILERFSAQQFPDLHSELNLSSLELGDSALYFCASSSGTTDTQYFGPGTRLTVL.

This clone came up a few times. The chain uses TRBV6-2 or TRBV6-3 and TRBJ2-7, with a weak D call TRBD2 (6 bases). From germline, CDR1 is MNHEY and CDR2 SVGEGT. V was clipped by 3 bases and J by 3 bases, with 9 bases between them. This CDR3 has 13 amino acids. CDR3 DNA sequence: TGTGCCAGCAGTTATTTGGGAGGCTACGAGCAGTACTTC. This gives the protein CASSYLGGYEQYF.

This chain joins TRBV15 and TRBJ2-3, with TRBD1 matching 12 bases. Germline V gene lookup returns CDR1 LNHNV and CDR2 YYDKDF (reference sequence). J was trimmed by 7 bases and V by 2 bases; bases with no gene match: 13. The CDR3 contains 18 residues. CDR3 region: CATSRQYPGQGASHTQYF. Here the CDR3 DNA reads TGTGCCACCAGCAGACAATATCCGGGACAGGGGGCCTCACATACGCAGTATTTT.

This chain connects TRBV7-2 to TRBJ2-3, with 7 positions matching TRBD1. Germline CDR1 and CDR2: SGHTA and FQGNSA. This CDR3 spans 13 amino acids. With V trimmed by 8 bases and J by 4 bases, 6 bases remained unmatched. CDR3 bases: TGTGCCAGCGGTTCTACAGGGGCAGATACGCAGTATTTT. It encodes CASGSTGADTQYF.

In this sample, this clone turned up once. The rearrangement uses TRBV9 and TRBJ2-1, with TRBD2 identical over 12 bases. The germline V gene encodes CDR1 SGDLS and CDR2 YYNGEE. With 3 bases clipped from V and 3 bases from J, the junction kept 7 bases outside the gene matches. There are 17 residues in the CDR3. The DNA for the CDR3 is TGTGCCAGCAGCGCAAGACTAGCGGGGGTAAACTACAATGAGCAGTTCTTC. Residues: CASSARLAGVNYNEQFF.

The chain joins TRBV4-1 to TRBJ1-2; unclear D gene. The CDR3 is 14 residues long. CDR1 is MGHRA and CDR2 is YSYEKL in the germline V gene. The germline V and J ends were trimmed by 2 bases and 6 bases, with 13 bases remaining between them. Here the CDR3 DNA reads TGCGCCAGCAGCCAAACGGTCCAATCGAATGGCTACACCTTC. Translating it yields CASSQTVQSNGYTF.

V is TRBV6-5 and J is TRBJ1-2; tentative D call: TRBD1 (6 bases). V was clipped by 5 bases and J by 4 bases, with 17 bases between them. Germline V CDR1 and CDR2: MNHEY, SVGAGI. The CDR3 sequence is 15 residues long. In DNA, the CDR3 is TGTGCCAGCAGTCTCTTCCGAGGGGGAGTCTATGGCTACACCTTC. It codes for CASSLFRGGVYGYTF.

CDR3 sequence reads: CASSLVRGWEETQYF. CDR3 DNA: TGTGCCAGCAGCTTAGTTCGGGGATGGGAAGAGACCCAGTACTTC. The V call is TRBV7-9, the J call TRBJ2-5, with D perhaps matching TRBD2 (5 bases). Per the germline V gene, CDR1 is SEHNR and CDR2 is FQNEAQ (reference sequence). Trimming pared 1 base from V and 3 bases from J, leaving 12 bases between. The CDR3 totals 15 residues.

J is TRBJ2-1 and V is TRBV11-3; 13 nucleotides line up with TRBD2. The germline V gene encodes CDR1 SGHNT and CDR2 YENEEA. There are 16 residues in the CDR3. The V gene end was trimmed by 1 base and the J gene end by 8 bases; junction bases not matched to a gene: 5. The CDR3 region is CASSLGRLAGGDEQFF. The CDR3 region has the DNA TGTGCCAGCAGCTTAGGACGACTAGCGGGGGGCGATGAGCAGTTCTTC.

This clone was picked up a small number of times. The chain uses TRBV3-1 (or the pseudogene TRBV3-2) and TRBJ2-7, with 7 bases matching TRBD1. Germline V gene lookup returns CDR1 LGHDT and CDR2 YNNKEL (reference sequence). J lost 7 bases, V lost 4 bases, and 16 bases had no gene match. The CDR3 sequence is 16 residues long. The DNA for the CDR3 is TGTGCCAGCAGCCGCTCCTCAGACAGGGTCGTGGGGGAGCAGTACTTC. It yields the protein CASSRSSDRVVGEQYF.

The gene calls are TRBV6-5 and TRBJ1-2, with TRBD1 matching 8 bases. Trimming removed 5 bases from V and 2 bases from J; junction bases left unmatched: 4. The germline V gene has CDR1 MNHEY and CDR2 SVGAGI. The CDR3 loop spans 14 amino acids. CDR3 region: CASSNNRGNYGYTF. DNA for the CDR3: TGTGCCAGCAGTAATAACAGGGGGAACTATGGCTACACCTTC.

The V and J genes are TRBV20-1 and TRBJ1-1; D is undetermined. The CDR3 is 11 residues long. Germline CDR1 DFQATT, CDR2 SNEGSKA (reference sequence). Deletions cut 6 bases from V and 5 bases from J, with 10 bases between. The CDR3 DNA follows: TGCAGTGCGGCAACGGGGACTGAAGCTTTCTTT. Translation: CSAATGTEAFF.

The chain combines TRBV6-5 with TRBJ2-2; 8 nucleotides agree with TRBD2. Looked up from germline, CDR1 is MNHEY and CDR2 is SVGAGI. Trimming cost V 10 bases and J 3 bases; bases outside gene matches: 4. CDR3 size: 13 residues. CDR3 protein: CATSSGDTGELFF. CDR3 sequence (DNA): TGTGCCACAAGTAGCGGGGACACCGGGGAGCTGTTTTTT.

V and J are TRBV6-5 and TRBJ2-3; the D gene is possibly TRBD2 (6 bases). Germline V lookup: CDR1 MNHEY, CDR2 SVGAGI. Trimming shortened V by 8 bases and J by 4 bases, and 16 bases separated the two germline ends. The CDR3 loop spans 14 amino acids. The CDR3 nucleotides are TGTGCCAGCGGAAGACTAGTTTTCTCAGATACGCAGTATTTT. It translates to CASGRLVFSDTQYF.

The CDR3 protein is CASSLQGITYEQYF. The CDR3 DNA sequence: TGTGCCAGCAGTCTACAGGGGATCACATACGAGCAGTACTTC. This chain uses TRBV6-2 or TRBV6-3 with TRBJ2-7; 7 bases are shared with TRBD1. The CDR3 covers 14 residues. Per the germline V gene, CDR1 is MNHEY and CDR2 is SVGEGT. Trimming at V came to 5 bases and at J to 4 bases, leaving 8 bases not matched to a gene.

Here the CDR3 reads CASSLRAGGPYEQYF. As DNA, the CDR3 is TGTGCCAGCAGCTTACGAGCGGGGGGGCCTTACGAGCAGTACTTC. This chain joins TRBV7-2 and TRBJ2-7, with 10 positions matching TRBD2. The CDR3 runs to 15 residues. Germline V gene sequence: CDR1 SGHTA, CDR2 FQGNSA. Germline trimming cut 2 bases from V and 4 bases from J; bases unmatched to any gene: 5.

The J gene is TRBJ2-5, the V gene TRBV5-5, with D perhaps TRBD1 (6 bases). This CDR3 has 17 residues. Germline V CDR1 and CDR2: SGHKS, YYEKEE (reference sequence). The V gene lost 4 bases and the J gene lost 3 bases, with 22 bases spanning the gap. The CDR3 here is CASSRRGGTSYEETQYF. The CDR3, as DNA: TGTGCCAGCAGCCGTCGTGGGGGCACCAGCTACGAAGAGACCCAGTACTTC.

The sample holds one count of this clone. The chain is built from TRBV5-4 and TRBJ1-2, with D perhaps TRBD1 (6 bases). The germline gives CDR1 SGHNT, CDR2 YYREEE (reference sequence). The CDR3 totals 15 residues. Trimming took off 2 bases at V and 1 base at J, with 12 bases between the two ends. CDR3 in DNA: TGTGCCAGCAGCTTTAGACAGGCAGATAACTATGGCTACACCTTC. This gives the protein CASSFRQADNYGYTF.

This clone appeared once. The chain links TRBV6-2 or TRBV6-3 to TRBJ2-7, with TRBD2 matching 7 bases. The CDR3 contains 15 residues. V was pared by 3 bases and J by 3 bases, with 8 bases of the junction left unmatched. The V gene's germline CDR1 is MNHEY and CDR2 SVGEGT. In DNA, the CDR3 is TGTGCCAGCAGTTATGAAGTACTAGCGAGCTACGAGCAGTACTTC. It translates to CASSYEVLASYEQYF.

Regarding this clone: The identical CDR3 is also encoded by other nucleotide sequences in the sample. The J gene is TRBJ2-7, the V gene TRBV3-1 (or the pseudogene TRBV3-2), with 8 bases matching TRBD1. The CDR3 length is 15 residues. Germline assignment: CDR1 LGHDT and CDR2 YNNKEL (reference sequence). V was clipped by 4 bases and J by 5 bases; unmatched bases: 10. CDR3 DNA: TGTGCCAGCAGCCTCGAGGACAGGGCGAACAACGAGCAGTACTTC. This translates into CASSLEDRANNEQYF.